One and the same sample provided the 30 T cell receptor beta chains below, sequenced in a study of cytomegalovirus exposure and HLA in healthy donors. The PCR made use of 60 Vbeta and 13 Jbeta primers. The method was immunoSEQ multiplex PCR; TCRdb's version includes in-frame clones alone and lacks a portion of them. Of 130,000 or so clones in the sample, 82% were seen once. Specimen: PBMCs. The source is a woman aged 50 to 65 in good health and CMV-seropositive.

The V gene is TRBV6-5, the J gene TRBJ1-2; D ambiguous. CDR1 and CDR2 from the germline V gene are MNHEY and SVGAGI. V was shortened by 0 bases and J by 4 bases, with 9 bases between the two germline ends. This CDR3 region has 14 residues. Written as DNA, the CDR3 is TGTGCCAGCAGTTACTCACGGGGATCCTATGGCTACACCTTC. This sequence encodes CASSYSRGSYGYTF.

This chain joins TRBV10-1 and TRBJ2-3; 8 nucleotides align to TRBD1. There are 16 residues in the CDR3. Looked up from germline, CDR1 is WNHNN and CDR2 is SYGVQD (reference sequence). The ends lost 3 bases at V and 6 bases at J; junction bases unmatched: 11. CDR3 residues: CASSERGQAGFDTQYF. CDR3 DNA sequence: TGCGCCAGCAGTGAAAGGGGACAGGCGGGTTTCGATACGCAGTATTTT.

This chain connects TRBV11-2 to TRBJ2-7; 9 bases map to TRBD1. With 1 base clipped from V and 5 bases from J, the junction kept 6 bases outside the gene matches. The germline CDR1 and CDR2 sequences are SGHAT and FQNNGV. The CDR3 has 15 residues. The CDR3 region has the DNA TGTGCCAGCAGCTTAGGGAACAGGGGGCTAAACGAGCAGTACTTC. Amino acid sequence: CASSLGNRGLNEQYF. Complete variable domain (other parts from reference TRBV11-2 and TRBJ2-7): EAGVAQSPRYKIIEKRQSVAFWCNPISGHATLYWYQQILGQGPKLLIQFQNNGVVDDSQLPKDRFSAERLKGVDSTLKIQPAKLEDSAVYLCASSLGNRGLNEQYFGPGTRLTVT.

This clone was found once. The chain couples TRBV18 to TRBJ2-1; TRBD2 agrees at 8 bases. V lost 2 bases and J lost 2; bases outside the gene matches: 2. This CDR3 has 15 residues. Looked up from germline, CDR1 is KGHSH and CDR2 is LQKENI. The CDR3 nucleotides read TGTGCCAGCTCACCATATAGCGGGGCCTACAATGAGCAGTTCTTC. This gives the protein CASSPYSGAYNEQFF.

This sequence joins TRBV19 and TRBJ2-1, with D possibly being TRBD2 (6 bases). CDR1 and CDR2 (germline): LNHDA, SQIVND (reference sequence). The V and J ends lost 5 bases and 0 bases respectively, with 11 bases between them. The CDR3 consists of 15 residues. The CDR3 DNA reads as TGTGCCAGTAGTTCACGGGAGTTCTCCTACAATGAGCAGTTCTTC. Protein: CASSSREFSYNEQFF. The full variable domain, rest sourced from reference TRBV19 and TRBJ2-1, is DGGITQSPKYLFRKEGQNVTLSCEQNLNHDAMYWYRQDPGQGLRLIYYSQIVNDFQKGDIAEGYSVSREKKESFPLTVTSAQKNPTAFYLCASSSREFSYNEQFFGPGTRLTVL.

The chain employs TRBV18 and TRBJ1-2, with D maybe TRBD1 (5 bases). V was shortened by 6 bases and J by 6 bases, with 17 bases between the two germline ends. The CDR3 is 14 amino acids. Per germline, CDR1 KGHSH and CDR2 LQKENI. CDR3 sequence reads: CASSPSGGKDGYTF. As DNA, the CDR3 is TGTGCCAGCTCCCCCTCGGGGGGGAAGGATGGCTACACCTTC.

The DNA of the CDR3 is TGTGCCACCAGCAGAGATACGGGGTCGGTGTACTTC. It encodes CATSRDTGSVYF. This chain connects TRBV15 to TRBJ2-4, with D tentatively TRBD2 (5 bases). Germline loops: CDR1 LNHNV, CDR2 YYDKDF (reference sequence). This CDR3 contains 12 residues. Trimming shortened V by 0 bases and J by 15 bases, and 12 bases separated the two germline ends.

This chain joins TRBV30 and TRBJ2-1; TRBD2 agrees at 11 bases. V gave up 4 bases and J gave up 3 bases; unmatched junction bases: 2. Per the germline V gene, CDR1 is GTSNPN and CDR2 is SVGIG (reference sequence). This CDR3 is 14 amino acids long. The CDR3 nucleotides are TGTGCCTGGACGACTAGCGGGAACTACAATGAGCAGTTCTTC. Translation gives CAWTTSGNYNEQFF.

The V call is TRBV7-9, the J call TRBJ2-1; 9 nucleotides agree with TRBD2. The V and J ends lost 4 bases and 9 bases, in that order; junction bases with no gene match: 13. In germline, CDR1 is SEHNR, CDR2 FQNEAQ (reference sequence). The CDR3 sequence is 16 residues long. DNA for the CDR3: TGTGCCAGCAGCTCGATAGCGGGAGAGCCCTCGGGTGAGCAGTTCTTC. Amino acids: CASSSIAGEPSGEQFF.

The chain uses TRBV19 and TRBJ1-3; D uncertain. Trimming took 9 bases from V and 0 from J, leaving 12 bases between them. Germline CDR1 and CDR2: LNHDA and SQIVND (reference sequence). The CDR3 is 14 residues long. Here the CDR3 DNA reads TGTGCCAGCTACAGTTACAGCTCTGGAAACACCATATATTTT. This codes for CASYSYSSGNTIYF.

The chain has TRBV11-2 and TRBJ1-6; no clear D. The CDR3 covers 14 residues. Germline CDR1 SGHAT, CDR2 FQNNGV. With 2 bases removed from V and 5 bases from J, the gap between germline ends came to 7 bases. In nucleotides, the CDR3 is TGTGCCAGCAGCTTAATGGCAGATAATTCACCCCTCCACTTT. This codes for CASSLMADNSPLHF.

The gene calls are TRBV15 and TRBJ2-1; D may be TRBD2 (5 bases). Germline V lookup: CDR1 LNHNV, CDR2 YYDKDF (reference sequence). With 3 bases removed from V and 7 bases from J, the gap between germline ends came to 13 bases. The CDR3 loop spans 14 amino acids. In DNA, the CDR3 is TGTGCCACCAGCAGGGGGATAGCGCGGAATGAGCAGTTCTTC. Translation: CATSRGIARNEQFF.

The chain uses TRBV2 and TRBJ1-6; 8 bases agree with TRBD1. This CDR3 has 14 residues. V dropped 5 bases and J dropped 10; count of bases not matched to a gene: 7. Germline CDR1 reads SNHLY; CDR2 reads FYNNEI. The CDR3, as DNA: TGTGCCAGCAGTTTTTACAGGGGGAACTCACCCCTCCACTTT. This translates into CASSFYRGNSPLHF.

V and J are TRBV30 and TRBJ2-7; tentative D call: TRBD2 (5 bases). The CDR3 consists of 11 residues. Between the trimmed V and J ends, which lost 4 bases and 7 bases, there was a span of 11 bases. The germline gives CDR1 GTSNPN, CDR2 SVGIG (reference sequence). In DNA, the CDR3 is TGTGCCTGGACCCTCTCGGGAGAGCAGTACTTC. It yields the protein CAWTLSGEQYF.

The chain employs TRBV2 and TRBJ2-2, with TRBD2 matching over 9 bases. The V gene's germline CDR1 is SNHLY and CDR2 FYNNEI. Losses at the gene ends were 7 bases for V and 2 bases for J; bases not matched to a gene: 8. The CDR3 totals 16 residues. CDR3 in amino acids: CASISFSGGNTGELFF. CDR3 sequence (DNA): TGTGCCAGCATCTCTTTTAGCGGGGGTAACACCGGGGAGCTGTTTTTT.

The rearrangement joins TRBV7-2 to TRBJ2-1; D is perhaps TRBD1 (5 bases). Trimming stripped 1 base from V and 4 bases from J, with 5 bases between. Germline CDR1 SGHTA, CDR2 FQGNSA. This CDR3 has 13 residues. The CDR3 region has the DNA TGTGCCAGCAGCTTAGGACAGTACAATGAGCAGTTCTTC. It specifies CASSLGQYNEQFF.

CDR3 coding DNA: TGCAGCGTTGGGTCGGGAACTAGCGGGATTGAGCAGTTCTTC. Translated: CSVGSGTSGIEQFF. The V gene is TRBV29-1, the J gene TRBJ2-1, with 10 bases matching TRBD2. CDR3 length: 14 residues. The V gene end was trimmed by 4 bases and the J gene end by 9 bases; junction bases not matched to a gene: 9. Germline lookup yields CDR1 SQVTM and CDR2 ANQGSEA.

J is TRBJ1-1 and V is TRBV30, with 7 nucleotides matching TRBD1. Germline V gene lookup returns CDR1 GTSNPN and CDR2 SVGIG (reference sequence). This CDR3 is 13 amino acids long. Unmatched junction bases numbered 7, after V lost 7 bases and J lost 2 bases. This CDR3 reads CASQGQLNTEAFF. The CDR3 coding sequence is TGTGCCTCCCAGGGACAGCTAAACACTGAAGCTTTCTTT.

V is TRBV30 and J is TRBJ2-1; D is ambiguous. Per the germline V gene, CDR1 is GTSNPN and CDR2 is SVGIG (reference sequence). The CDR3 is made up of 11 amino acids. The V and J ends lost 5 bases and 7 bases respectively, with 9 bases between them. CDR3: CAWSVRNEQFF. In nucleotides, the CDR3 is TGTGCCTGGTCAGTGAGGAATGAGCAGTTCTTC. The complete variable domain, with remaining parts taken from reference TRBV30 and TRBJ2-1, reads SQTIHQWPATLVQPVGSPLSLECTVEGTSNPNLYWYRQAAGRGLQLLFYSVGIGQISSEVPQNLSASRPQDRQFILSSKKLLLSDSGFYLCAWSVRNEQFFGPGTRLTVL.

The rearrangement links TRBV4-1 to TRBJ2-7, with D possibly being TRBD1 (6 bases). The CDR3 runs 15 residues. Germline-derived CDR1 and CDR2 are MGHRA and YSYEKL. V lost 1 base, J lost 0 bases, and 10 bases lay in between. In DNA, the CDR3 is TGCGCCAGCAGCCAAGTGTACAGGGCCTCCTACGAGCAGTACTTC. Its translation is CASSQVYRASYEQYF.

V usage is TRBV5-1 and J usage is TRBJ2-5, with TRBD2 as a possible D gene (6 bases). V was clipped by 4 bases and J by 4 bases, with 17 bases between them. Germline CDR1 is SGHRS and CDR2 is YFSETQ. The CDR3 is 15 amino acids. The CDR3 sequence is CASSTIGTPGETQYF. CDR3 in DNA: TGCGCCAGCAGCACGATCGGGACTCCGGGAGAGACCCAGTACTTC. Full variable domain (remainder filled in from reference TRBV5-1 and TRBJ2-5): KAGVTQTPRYLIKTRGQQVTLSCSPISGHRSVSWYQQTPGQGLQFLFEYFSETQRNKGNFPGRFSGRQFSNSRSEMNVSTLELGDSALYLCASSTIGTPGETQYFGPGTRLLVL.

The chain employs TRBV15 and TRBJ1-3; TRBD1 matches at 8 bases. The V segment lost 1 base and the J segment 0 bases; nucleotides outside the gene matches: 14. Germline V gives CDR1 LNHNV, CDR2 YYDKDF (reference sequence). The CDR3 runs to 20 residues. The CDR3 sequence: CATSRGGRRDRFSSGNTIYF. CDR3 nucleotides: TGTGCCACCAGCAGAGGCGGCCGCAGGGACAGGTTCTCCTCTGGAAACACCATATATTTT.

The gene calls are TRBV6-6 and TRBJ1-3, with TRBD1 matching 8 bases. Germline trimming cut 6 bases from V and 2 bases from J; bases unmatched to any gene: 6. The CDR3 is 15 residues long. CDR1 and CDR2 (germline): MNHNY, SVGAGI (reference sequence). CDR3 coding DNA: TGTGCCAGCAGGACCCCAGGGGGCCCTGGAAACACCATATATTTT. It translates to CASRTPGGPGNTIYF.

The V gene is TRBV6-1, the J gene TRBJ2-5; no firm D call. The J call may be in error: the DNA end matches TRBJ2-7 better. The CDR3 is 15 residues long. Germline-derived CDR1 and CDR2 are MNHNS and SASEGT. CDR3 residues: CASSEEFSSSYEQYF. The CDR3 nucleotides are TGTGCCAGCAGTGAAGAGTTTAGCAGCTCCTACGAGCAGTACTTC.

The chain couples TRBV5-4 to TRBJ2-4; 8 bases fit TRBD2. The V and J ends lost 4 bases and 7 bases, in that order; junction bases with no gene match: 7. From germline, CDR1 is SGHNT and CDR2 YYREEE (reference sequence). CDR3 length: 14 residues. The CDR3 sequence is CASSPREGGNIQYF. Here the CDR3 DNA reads TGTGCCAGCAGCCCCCGGGAGGGAGGGAACATTCAGTACTTC.

The DNA for the CDR3 is TGTGCCAGCAGTTACGGGCCGTTCAATCAGCCCCAGCATTTT. Translation gives CASSYGPFNQPQHF. V usage is TRBV6-6 and J usage is TRBJ1-5; D gene ambiguous. The V gene lost 2 bases and the J gene lost 3 bases, with 8 bases spanning the gap. CDR1 is MNHNY and CDR2 is SVGAGI in the germline V gene (reference sequence). The CDR3 has 14 amino acids.

The chain joins TRBV11-1 to TRBJ1-1; 7 nucleotides align to TRBD1. Germline CDR1 and CDR2: SGHAT and FQDESV (reference sequence). The ends lost 5 bases at V and 4 bases at J; junction bases unmatched: 7. The CDR3 totals 14 residues. CDR3 DNA: TGTGCCAGCAGCCCACCGACAGGGACCACTGAAGCTTTCTTT. Translation gives CASSPPTGTTEAFF.

The rearrangement links TRBV7-3 to TRBJ2-3, with 9 bases identical to TRBD1. This CDR3 region has 16 residues. The germline V gene encodes CDR1 SGHTA and CDR2 FQGTGA. V lost 5 bases to trimming and J lost 4 bases; unmatched junction nucleotides: 10. DNA for the CDR3: TGTGCCAGCAGCGGGCCCCGGACAGGGGTGTCAGATACGCAGTATTTT. It translates to CASSGPRTGVSDTQYF.

The chain joins TRBV5-1 to TRBJ2-7, with no clear D. The CDR3 spans 14 residues. From germline, CDR1 is SGHRS and CDR2 YFSETQ. V was pared by 0 bases and J by 0 bases, with 7 bases between. The CDR3 loop reads CASSLDGNSYEQYF. For the CDR3, the DNA is TGCGCCAGCAGCTTGGATGGCAACTCCTACGAGCAGTACTTC.

This sequence joins TRBV21-1 and TRBJ2-5; the table calls TRBD1, which could not be checked here. TRBV21-1 counts as a pseudogene. The CDR3 runs 13 residues. The CDR3 sequence: CASSVQGRETQYF. Written as DNA, the CDR3 is TGTGCCAGCAGCGTGCAGGGGCGAGAGACCCAGTACTTC.